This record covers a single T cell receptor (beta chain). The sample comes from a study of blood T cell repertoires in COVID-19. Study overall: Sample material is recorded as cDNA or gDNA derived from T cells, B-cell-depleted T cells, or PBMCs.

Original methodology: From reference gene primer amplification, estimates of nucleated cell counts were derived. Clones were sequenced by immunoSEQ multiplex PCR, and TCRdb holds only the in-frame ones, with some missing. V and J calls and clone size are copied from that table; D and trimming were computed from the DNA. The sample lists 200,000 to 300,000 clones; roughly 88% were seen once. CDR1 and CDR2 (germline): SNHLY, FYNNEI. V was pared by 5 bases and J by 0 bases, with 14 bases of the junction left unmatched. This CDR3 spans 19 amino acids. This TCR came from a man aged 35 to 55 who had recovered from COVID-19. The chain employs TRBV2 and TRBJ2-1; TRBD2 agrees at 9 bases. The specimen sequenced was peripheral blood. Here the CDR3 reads CASSRGVAGASSSYNEQFF. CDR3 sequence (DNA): TGTGCCAGCAGTCGAGGGGTAGCGGGGGCCTCTTCCTCCTACAATGAGCAGTTCTTC. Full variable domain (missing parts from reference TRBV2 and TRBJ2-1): EPEVTQTPSHQVTQMGQEVILRCVPISNHLYFYWYRQILGQKVEFLVSFYNNEISEKSEIFDDQFSVERPDGSNFTLKIRSTKLEDSAMYFCASSRGVAGASSSYNEQFFGPGTRLTVL.